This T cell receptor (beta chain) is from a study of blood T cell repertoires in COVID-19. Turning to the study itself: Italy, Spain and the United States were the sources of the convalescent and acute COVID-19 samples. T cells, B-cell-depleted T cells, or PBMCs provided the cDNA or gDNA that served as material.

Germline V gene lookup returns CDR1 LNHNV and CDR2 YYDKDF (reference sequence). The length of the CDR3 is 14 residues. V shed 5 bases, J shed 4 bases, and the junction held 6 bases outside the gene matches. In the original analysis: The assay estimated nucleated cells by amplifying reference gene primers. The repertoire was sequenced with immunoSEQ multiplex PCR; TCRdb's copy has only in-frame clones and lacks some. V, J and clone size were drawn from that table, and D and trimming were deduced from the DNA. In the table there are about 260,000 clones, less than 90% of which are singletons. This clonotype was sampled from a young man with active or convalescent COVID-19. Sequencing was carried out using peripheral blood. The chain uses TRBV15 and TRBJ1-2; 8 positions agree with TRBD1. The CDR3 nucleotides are TGTGCCACCAGCGGCAGGGGGCCAGGCTATGGCTACACCTTC. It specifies CATSGRGPGYGYTF.